This T cell receptor beta chain was sequenced during a study of early T cells in non-severe SARS-CoV-2 infection. TCRdb processed the 5' RACE reads anew with MiXCR; each CDR3 protein has one entry. The repertoire holds some 50,000 distinct CDR3 sequences, with 7% to 10% as singletons. This clonotype has ten or more counts. The V end lost 5 bases, the J end lost 6 bases, and 13 bases lay between the germline ends. The CDR3 runs 14 residues. The chain recombines TRBV12-3 or TRBV12-4 with TRBJ2-2; the D gene is possibly TRBD1 (6 bases). The source of this sequence is an adult who was a healthcare worker with PCR-confirmed SARS-CoV-2 infection or an uninfected control (not recorded which). The sequenced sample was whole blood. The CDR3, as DNA: TGTGCCAGCAGTCCAGGGGAAAGGGCCGGGGAGCTGTTTTTT. It translates to CASSPGERAGELFF.